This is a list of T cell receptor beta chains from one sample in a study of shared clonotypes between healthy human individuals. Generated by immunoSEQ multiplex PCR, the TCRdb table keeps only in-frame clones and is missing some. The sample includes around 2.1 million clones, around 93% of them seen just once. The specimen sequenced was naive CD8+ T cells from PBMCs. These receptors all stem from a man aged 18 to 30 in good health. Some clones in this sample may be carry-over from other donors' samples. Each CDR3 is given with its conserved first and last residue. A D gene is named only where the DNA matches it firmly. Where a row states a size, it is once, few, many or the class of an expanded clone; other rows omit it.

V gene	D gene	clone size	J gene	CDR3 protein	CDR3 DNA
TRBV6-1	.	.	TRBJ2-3	CASSDYTPDTQYF	TGTGCCAGCAGTGACTACACCCCAGATACGCAGTATTTT
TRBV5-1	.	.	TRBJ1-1	CASSLILDTEAFF	TGCGCCAGCAGCTTGATTTTGGACACTGAAGCTTTCTTT
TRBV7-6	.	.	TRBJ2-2	CASSSSPRAAGELFF	TGTGCCAGCAGCTCCTCCCCCCGGGCGGCCGGGGAGCTGTTTTTT
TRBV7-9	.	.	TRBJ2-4	CASSLNPVRAKNIQYF	TGTGCCAGCAGCCTAAACCCTGTCAGAGCCAAAAACATTCAGTACTTC
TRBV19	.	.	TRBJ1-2	CASSIDLASIYGYTF	TGTGCCAGTAGTATAGATCTGGCCAGTATTTATGGCTACACCTTC
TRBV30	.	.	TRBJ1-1	CAWSVASLAIMNTEAFF	TGTGCCTGGAGTGTGGCCAGCTTAGCCATTATGAACACTGAAGCTTTCTTT
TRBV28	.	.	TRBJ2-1	CASSLLSGQAYNEQFF	TGTGCCAGCAGTTTATTATCGGGACAAGCATACAATGAGCAGTTCTTC
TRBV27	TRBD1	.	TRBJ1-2	CASTLRGTGVYGYTF	TGTGCCAGCACTCTGCGTGGGACAGGGGTCTATGGCTACACCTTC
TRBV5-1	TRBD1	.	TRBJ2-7	CASSFRQGAYEQYF	TGCGCCAGCAGCTTTAGACAGGGGGCCTACGAGCAGTACTTC
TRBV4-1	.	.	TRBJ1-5	CASSPGAPLLGMRDTSQPQHF	TGCGCCAGCAGTCCTGGGGCCCCCCTTCTGGGCATGAGGGATACAAGTCAGCCCCAGCATTTT
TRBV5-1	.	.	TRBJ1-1	CASRATVPGNTEAFF	TGCGCCAGCAGAGCTACCGTACCGGGCAACACTGAAGCTTTCTTT
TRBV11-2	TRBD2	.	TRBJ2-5	CASSTRTSAHPGGRETQYF	TGTGCCAGCAGCACCCGGACTAGCGCGCATCCGGGAGGCAGGGAGACCCAGTACTTC
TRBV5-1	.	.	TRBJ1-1	CASSWGPLDTEAFF	TGCGCCAGCAGCTGGGGACCCTTGGACACTGAAGCTTTCTTT
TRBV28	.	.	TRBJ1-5	CASSLGWAEDQPQHF	TGTGCCAGCAGTTTGGGGTGGGCGGAGGATCAGCCCCAGCATTTT
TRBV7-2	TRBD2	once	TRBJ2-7	CASSTRTSGSHLFYEQYF	TGTGCCAGCAGCACGCGGACTAGCGGCTCTCACTTATTCTACGAGCAGTACTTC
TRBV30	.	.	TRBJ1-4	CAWSVRSFNEKLFF	TGTGCCTGGAGTGTACGCAGTTTTAATGAAAAACTGTTTTTT
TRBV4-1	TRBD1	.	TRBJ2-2	CASSHRQGGGENTGELFF	TGCGCCAGCAGCCACCGACAGGGTGGGGGAGAGAACACCGGGGAGCTGTTTTTT
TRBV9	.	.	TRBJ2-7	CASSPQSGWAYEQYF	TGTGCCAGCAGTCCCCAAAGCGGATGGGCCTACGAGCAGTACTTC
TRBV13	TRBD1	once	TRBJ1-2	CASSEGQPLYGYTF	TGTGCCAGCAGCGAGGGACAGCCACTTTATGGCTACACCTTC
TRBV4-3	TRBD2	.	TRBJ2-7	CASSHGRGGHEQYF	TGCGCCAGCAGCCATGGGCGGGGGGGCCACGAGCAGTACTTC
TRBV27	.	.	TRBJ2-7	CASSQHSEQYF	TGTGCCAGCAGCCAACATAGCGAGCAGTACTTC
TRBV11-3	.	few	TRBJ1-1	CASSGGTSTEAFF	TGTGCCAGCAGCGGCGGGACATCCACTGAAGCTTTCTTT
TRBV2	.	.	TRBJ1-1	CASSESEDLNTEAFF	TGTGCCAGCAGTGAATCCGAGGATTTGAACACTGAAGCTTTCTTT
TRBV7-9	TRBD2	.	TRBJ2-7	CATTGTSSYEQYF	TGTGCCACCACCGGGACTAGCTCCTACGAGCAGTACTTC
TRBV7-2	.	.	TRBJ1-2	CASSSILWQGNYGYTF	TGTGCCAGCAGCTCCATCCTTTGGCAGGGTAACTATGGCTACACCTTC
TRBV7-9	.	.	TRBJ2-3	CASSSPRGVNTQYF	TGTGCCAGCAGCTCCCCGAGAGGGGTCAATACGCAGTATTTT
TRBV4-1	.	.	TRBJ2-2	CASSQVWTATGELFF	TGCGCCAGCAGCCAGGTCTGGACGGCAACCGGGGAGCTGTTTTTT
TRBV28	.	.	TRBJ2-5	CASSSGTRVRETQYF	TGTGCCAGCAGCTCTGGGACGAGAGTTCGGGAGACCCAGTACTTC
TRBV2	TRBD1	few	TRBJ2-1	CASERGQGLYNEQFF	TGTGCCAGCGAGAGGGGACAGGGCCTTTACAATGAGCAGTTCTTC
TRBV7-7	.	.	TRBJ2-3	CASSPTAGLTDTQYF	TGTGCCAGCAGTCCAACGGCGGGCCTCACAGATACGCAGTATTTT
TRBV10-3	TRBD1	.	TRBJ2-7	CAIRGTDSYEQYF	TGTGCCATCAGGGGGACAGACTCCTACGAGCAGTACTTC
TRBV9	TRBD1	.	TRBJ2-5	CASSPQTGTGETQYF	TGTGCCAGCAGCCCCCAGACCGGGACAGGGGAGACCCAGTACTTC
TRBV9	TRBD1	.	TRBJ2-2	CASAVGGQTFNTGELFF	TGTGCCAGCGCCGTAGGGGGACAGACCTTCAACACCGGGGAGCTGTTTTTT
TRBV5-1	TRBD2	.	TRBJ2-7	CASNPLAGGTYEQYF	TGCGCCAGCAACCCACTAGCGGGAGGAACCTACGAGCAGTACTTC
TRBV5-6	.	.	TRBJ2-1	CASSPRRRFYNEQFF	TGTGCCAGCAGCCCCCGGCGGCGCTTCTACAATGAGCAGTTCTTC
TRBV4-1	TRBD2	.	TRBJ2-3	CASSRTSSTDTQYF	TGCGCCAGCAGCCGGACTAGCAGCACAGATACGCAGTATTTT
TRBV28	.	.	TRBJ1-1	CASKFSRRVNTEAFF	TGTGCCAGCAAGTTTTCGCGGAGGGTCAACACTGAAGCTTTCTTT
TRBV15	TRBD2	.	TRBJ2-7	CATSRDLAGSSYEQYF	TGTGCCACCAGCAGAGATCTAGCGGGGAGCTCCTACGAGCAGTACTTC
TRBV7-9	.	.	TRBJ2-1	CASSQPGQAGEQFF	TGTGCCAGCAGCCAACCGGGCCAGGCGGGTGAGCAGTTCTTC
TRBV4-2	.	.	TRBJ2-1	CASETSPGDEQFF	TGTGCCAGCGAAACAAGCCCGGGCGATGAGCAGTTCTTC
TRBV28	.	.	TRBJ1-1	CASSVFSDTEAFF	TGTGCCAGCAGTGTCTTTTCGGACACTGAAGCTTTCTTT
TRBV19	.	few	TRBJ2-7	CASSGTDSYEQYF	TGTGCCAGTAGCGGGACGGACTCCTACGAGCAGTACTTC
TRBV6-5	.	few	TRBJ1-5	CATVGYRGGQPQHF	TGTGCCACGGTGGGGTACAGAGGGGGTCAGCCCCAGCATTTT
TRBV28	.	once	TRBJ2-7	CATLDRRFFEQYF	TGTGCCACTCTGGACAGACGATTTTTCGAGCAGTACTTC
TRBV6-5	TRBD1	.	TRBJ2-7	CASSGTGGGFHEQYF	TGTGCCAGCAGTGGTACAGGGGGCGGGTTCCACGAGCAGTACTTC
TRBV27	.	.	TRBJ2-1	CASSFSPNEQFF	TGTGCCAGCAGTTTCTCCCCCAATGAGCAGTTCTTC